The present TCR beta chain was sequenced within a study of blood T cell repertoires in COVID-19. Seattle participants joined during active infection and were tracked over time. The CDR3 contains 15 residues. Per the germline V gene, CDR1 is SQVTM and CDR2 is ANQGSEA. V was cut by 1 base and J by 2 bases, with 13 bases left in between. Assay: immunoSEQ multiplex PCR; the TCRdb copy retains only in-frame clones and omits some. In the table there are about 120,000 clones, around 91% of which are singletons. The rearrangement uses TRBV29-1 and TRBJ2-3; tentative D call: TRBD2 (6 bases). The sequencing sample was made of peripheral blood. This sequence was found in a woman aged 55-69 years with COVID-19, enrolled during active disease. This CDR3 is CSVEVTGLITDTQYF. For the CDR3, the DNA is TGCAGCGTTGAAGTGACGGGACTTATCACAGATACGCAGTATTTT.